This T cell receptor (beta chain) emerged from a study of shared clonotypes between healthy human individuals (dated by TCRdb to the early 2020s). About the investigation overall: The cohort comprised two women and a few men aged 18 to 49 years. Per donor, three plates each were used for CD4 naive and CD4 memory, two for CD8 naive, and one for CD8 memory. To estimate repertoire size and how much clonotypes are shared between individuals, the study performed deep sequencing of blood TCR repertoires from 4 to 6 healthy adults. To increase sequencing depth and limit assay-specific biases, different laboratories used diverse techniques to prepare libraries and sequence TCR repertoires. Leukapheresis yielded between about 0.9 and 9.5 billion PBMCs per donor.

As regards this clone: The antigen this receptor binds is unknown. No base quality values were provided; no much bigger clone lies one nucleotide off. Other DNA sequences in the sample encode the same CDR3.

Trimming at the junction amounts to 6 bases on V and 5 bases on J, and the germline ends lie 7 bases apart. The CDR3 has 11 amino acids, counting the end cysteine and phenylalanine. This entry keeps only the CDR3 DNA: 33 bases, framed from base 1. The germline V gene (reference sequence) yields MNHEY for CDR1 and SMNVEV for CDR2. Results and caveats for the whole study, not just this receptor: Sampling was restricted to blood, and TCR repertoires in tissue are likely to differ from TCR repertoires in blood. The small number of donors limited the genetic and exposure-history diversity represented. Clonotypes shared by all four sorted-subset donors showed higher generation probabilities than non-shared clonotypes. Around 5.4% of naive CD4, 3.5% of naive CD8, approximately 2% of memory CD4, and less than 0.45% of memory CD8 clonotypes were shared across a few donors. Estimated clonotype richness was generally larger for naive than for memory subsets. Rarefaction of sorted-subset datasets indicated incomplete sequencing despite the large sequencing depth. Pairwise subsampling led to the expectation that sequencing depth would affect the degree of clonotype sharing among donors.

TCR CDR3 regions were amplified from genomic DNA by multiplex PCR using the deep immunoSEQ assay. Genomic DNA extracted from each cell subset was distributed evenly over all wells of several immunoSEQ 96-well plates, and each plate served as one replicate. Each replicate PCR for sorted subsets received roughly 200 ng genomic DNA, equal to tens of thousands of T cell genomes. Purified libraries were quantified with a Qubit 3.0 fluorometer, sized on a Bioanalyzer 2100, and re-quantified with the KAPA Library Quantification kit. A separate single-read 150-cycle Illumina NextSeq 550 flow cell was used to sequence each immunoSEQ 96-well plate. In the original analysis: The immunoSEQ output contained only junctional sequences without quality scores, so filtering could not match that applied to full-length reads. To assign V/J genes and CDR3, sequences were annotated using PyIR, a Python wrapper for IgBLAST v1.9, with IMGT germline references. Reads were filtered out if the reads had weak V/J assignments (E-value above 1e-6), no CDR3, stop codons, out-of-frame junctions, or ambiguous translated residues. V3J clonotypes were defined as sequences sharing the same inferred V gene, J gene, and CDR3 amino acid sequence. The percentage overlap between two repertoires was calculated by dividing the number of shared unique clonotypes by the size of the smaller repertoire. Richness of each repertoire was evaluated using RTK rarefaction, the Chao1 estimator, and Recon v2.1 estimates of unobserved clonotypes. OLGA was used to compute generation probabilities for all TCRbeta clonotypes that the gDNA method yielded from a handful of donors. This immuneACCESS table, as held by TCRdb, lists in-frame sequences with V and J called but not all clones. Of the missing ones, under half trace to an unresolved V gene in checked studies; the others have no known cause. V, J and clone size are those of that table, while D and trimming were read from the DNA. For this sample the table gives over a million clones, of which roughly 74% were detected only once. The top ten hold 0.55% to 0.7% of the sample.

Healthy HIV-negative adults with no recently reported acute infections or vaccinations were included as donors. All donors were Caucasian adults living in Nashville, Tennessee, USA. CD4+ T cells were enriched through magnetic negative selection, after which naive cells were positively selected on CD45RA and the remaining negative fraction served as the memory subset. Blood was collected by leukapheresis, and PBMCs were isolated by Ficoll-Histopaque density gradient centrifugation and then cryopreserved in liquid nitrogen vapor phase. Analytical flow cytometry was used to check the purity and quantity of each magnetically sorted T cell population. Genomic DNA was isolated from every sorted fraction and measured by UV absorbance on a Nanodrop 2000c.

The source of this sequence is a man aged 18 to 30 in good health. Some clones in this sample may be carry-over from other donors' samples. The sample taken for sequencing was memory CD4+ T cells from PBMCs. The sample's cell subset or site label, in plain terms: CD45RA-negative fraction. The sequence joins TRBV27 to TRBJ2-5; a weak D assignment points to TRBD1 (5 bases agree). The nucleotide sequence is TGTGCCAGCAGGGGGCTTGAGACCCAGTACTTC. Translated, it gives CASRGLETQYF.